This T cell receptor (beta chain) was sequenced during a study of beta chain features in type 1 diabetes. Study-level findings and limits: The study found moderately but significantly shorter TCRB CDR3s in all four CD4+ subsets of Type 1 diabetes patients. Whether HLA type influences TCRB rearrangement remained unresolved here.

Germline lookup yields CDR1 KGHSH and CDR2 LQKENI. The CDR3 spans 13 residues. The V gene lost 6 bases and the J gene lost 5 bases, with 13 bases spanning the gap. Isolated RNA was reverse transcribed in full, so expressed TCRB transcripts were sequenced. TCRdb's copy holds only in-frame clones and misses some; the assay was immunoSEQ multiplex PCR. The sample includes tens of thousands of clones, under 60% seen only once; the top ten take 2.6%. This clone was found a few times. The antigen is unknown. The clonotype was recovered from a woman in her thirties or forties with type 1 diabetes. The sample taken for sequencing was Tregs from blood. V gene TRBV18 combines with J gene TRBJ1-1, with a possible D match to TRBD1 (5 bases). The CDR3 DNA follows: TGTGCCAGCTCCCGCCAGGGTCGAACTGAAGCTTTCTTT. Its protein is CASSRQGRTEAFF.